Listed below are T cell receptor beta chains from one sample, sequenced in a study of cytomegalovirus exposure and HLA in healthy donors. Method: immunoSEQ multiplex PCR; TCRdb's copy keeps in-frame clones and lacks some. The sample shows roughly 90,000 clones, about nine tenths of them seen only once. The sequenced material came from PBMCs. The source of these receptors is a man younger than 30 in good health and CMV-seronegative. The CDR3 runs from the conserved cysteine through the conserved F or W. D genes are given only for firm matches. The size field is filled for only some rows; it gives once, few, many or a size class.

>TRBV10-3|.|TRBD1|TRBJ1-5
TGTGCCATCAGTGACACGACAGGGGACTATAGCAATCAGCCCCAGCATTTT
CAISDTTGDYSNQPQHF
>TRBV7-2|.|.|TRBJ2-7
TGTGCCAGCAGCTTAAGGGGGGGGACCTACGAGCAGTACTTC
CASSLRGGTYEQYF
>TRBV2|.|TRBD1|TRBJ2-7
TGTGCCAGCAGTGATCGTAGGACAGGGACCTACGAGCAGTACTTC
CASSDRRTGTYEQYF
>TRBV6-6|.|TRBD1|TRBJ2-7
TGTGCCAGCAGTTATAGGGGGCGAGACTACGAGCAGTACTTC
CASSYRGRDYEQYF
>TRBV15|once|TRBD1|TRBJ2-7
TGTGCCACCAGCACAGAGACAGGGGGCGCCCCCTACGAGCAGTACTTC
CATSTETGGAPYEQYF
>TRBV19|.|TRBD2|TRBJ2-7
TGTGCCAGTAGTCTAGGGCCGGGACTAGCGGGAGGTTGGGAGCAGTACTTC
CASSLGPGLAGGWEQYF
>TRBV28|.|.|TRBJ2-3
TGTGCCAGCAGTTTATTCTCTCAGGGTCGAGATACGCAGTATTTT
CASSLFSQGRDTQYF
>TRBV28|.|.|TRBJ2-3
TGTGCCAGCAGTTTGGGACTCTATCATAGCACAGATACGCAGTATTTT
CASSLGLYHSTDTQYF
>TRBV15|.|.|TRBJ2-1
TGTGCCACCAGCAGATTGGGACAAGGGGGTCACAATGAGCAGTTCTTC
CATSRLGQGGHNEQFF
>TRBV20-1|.|.|TRBJ1-4
TGCAGCGTGCGGGGGGGCGAAAAACTGTTTTTT
CSVRGGEKLFF
>TRBV28|.|.|TRBJ1-4
TGTGCCAGCAGTTTACTAGGAGGGACTAATGAAAAACTGTTTTTT
CASSLLGGTNEKLFF
>TRBV15|.|.|TRBJ1-4
TGTGCCACCAGCACAGGGGCTACGGAAAAACTGTTTTTT
CATSTGATEKLFF
>TRBV7-9|.|.|TRBJ1-1
TGTGCCAGCAGCTTAGTTACAGGGATGGGCAACACTGAAGCTTTCTTT
CASSLVTGMGNTEAFF
>TRBV28|.|TRBD2|TRBJ2-3
TGTGCCAGCAGTCCCCGGACTAGTCTACCTGCAGATACGCAGTATTTT
CASSPRTSLPADTQYF
>TRBV7-6|.|.|TRBJ2-1
TGTGCCAGCAGCCCGCGGTTGGTCGATGAGCAGTTCTTC
CASSPRLVDEQFF